The clone carrying this TCR beta chain came up a few times. Its specificity is unknown. The data belong to a study of shared clonotypes between healthy human individuals. The overall study: Three plates each covered CD4 naive and memory; CD8 naive two, CD8 memory one.

All the donors were Caucasian adults who lived in Nashville, Tennessee. The authors divided CD4+ cells into CD45RA+ naive and CD45RA-negative memory subsets. Study results and caveats: Larger estimated richness was generally seen in naive subsets than in memory subsets.

The CDR3 extends over 12 amino acids. Germline V gene sequence: CDR1 MDHEN, CDR2 SYDVKM. The V gene end was trimmed by 5 bases and the J gene end by 12 bases; junction bases not matched to a gene: 6. Repertoires were generated with immunoSEQ multiplex PCR, while TCRdb's copy carries only in-frame clones and drops some. The sample comprises about 1 million clones, approximately 80% of which are singletons, and 0.4% to 0.55% rests with the top ten. The sequenced sample was memory CD4+ T cells from PBMCs. Subset in this sample: CD45RA-negative fraction. This clonotype was obtained from a man younger than 35 in good health. Some clones in this sample may be carry-over from other donors' samples. This chain connects TRBV28 to TRBJ1-1; 10 nucleotides agree with TRBD1. The CDR3 loop is CASSRKGQGSFF. In DNA, the CDR3 is TGTGCCAGCAGTCGGAAGGGACAGGGGTCTTTCTTT.